Presented here are 30 T cell receptor beta chains from one specimen sequenced in a study of T-cell reconstitution after alpha-beta-depleted transplantation in children. Researchers prepared the TCRbeta library using unique molecular identifiers, the study reports. MiXCR, applied by TCRdb to the PCR reads, yields one record per CDR3 protein. In the table there are about 340,000 distinct CDR3 sequences, about an eighth of which are singletons. Sequencing used PBMCs, obtained from the stem cell graft. These receptors were collected from a human donor who donated a stem cell graft to a child with Fanconi anemia.

The chain links TRBV5-1 to TRBJ2-3; D is possibly TRBD1 or TRBD2 (5 bases each). Looked up from germline, CDR1 is SGHRS and CDR2 is YFSETQ. The length of the CDR3 is 15 residues. V lost 4 bases and J lost 0, with 12 bases in between. Written as DNA, the CDR3 is TGCGCCAGCAGCCGGGACCCGACTAGCACAGATACGCAGTATTTT. It translates to CASSRDPTSTDTQYF.

Comments on this clonotype: Sequence at one end of the junction differs from germline and may be a read error. The chain combines TRBV7-3 with TRBJ2-5; a possible D gene is TRBD1 (5 bases). The CDR3 consists of 15 residues. Germline V lookup: CDR1 SGHTA, CDR2 FQGTGA. As DNA, the CDR3 is TGTGCCAGCAGACAGACAGCCCAGCCCCAAGATACCCAGTACTTC. It translates to CASRQTAQPQDTQYF.

This chain joins TRBV4-1 and TRBJ1-1, with D possibly being TRBD1 (5 bases). The CDR3 loop spans 12 amino acids. Trimming shortened V by 4 bases and J by 6 bases, and 9 bases separated the two germline ends. Germline CDR1 reads MGHRA; CDR2 reads YSYEKL. CDR3 residues: CASSPGHPEAFF. Written as DNA, the CDR3 is TGCGCCAGCAGCCCAGGACATCCTGAAGCTTTCTTT.

This clonotype was seen more than once but under ten times. This sequence joins TRBV4-3 and TRBJ1-1, with D possibly matching TRBD1 (6 bases). Trimming left V 2 bases short and J 10 bases short, with 14 bases between. The CDR3 contains 13 residues. Germline CDR1 is LGHNA and CDR2 is YSLEER. This CDR3 reads CASSQSRQVGAFF. In nucleotides, the CDR3 is TGCGCCAGCAGCCAATCCAGACAGGTTGGAGCTTTCTTT.

In its sample, this clonotype was seen a few times. V gene TRBV9 combines with J gene TRBJ2-3; D not resolved. Deletions cut 0 bases from V and 0 bases from J, with 5 bases between. The CDR3 is made up of 14 amino acids. Germline V gene sequence: CDR1 SGDLS, CDR2 YYNGEE. CDR3 nucleotide sequence: TGTGCCAGCAGCGTAGGTACCAGCACAGATACGCAGTATTTT. Translated: CASSVGTSTDTQYF.

This clonotype was counted a few times. V usage is TRBV11-2 and J usage is TRBJ2-3, with a possible D match to TRBD1 (7 bases). The CDR3 consists of 17 residues. Trimming pared 3 bases from V and 6 bases from J, leaving 22 bases between. Germline loops: CDR1 SGHAT, CDR2 FQNNGV. The CDR3 spells CASSFTSGGGASDTQYF. CDR3 sequence (DNA): TGTGCCAGCAGCTTTACATCCGGAGGGGGCGCGTCGGATACGCAGTATTTT.

This clonotype was seen many times. The chain uses TRBV28 and TRBJ2-5; D perhaps matches TRBD1 (5 bases). Germline assignment: CDR1 MDHEN and CDR2 SYDVKM. CDR3 length: 14 amino acids. Trimming took 10 bases from V and 5 from J, leaving 20 bases between them. The CDR3 DNA is TGTGCCACAAGAACGTCAGGGATGCGGGAGACCCAGTACTTC. Amino acids: CATRTSGMRETQYF.

This clonotype was counted a few times. V gene TRBV9 combines with J gene TRBJ1-1; D is undetermined. V shed 2 bases and J shed 4 bases, with 12 bases lying between them. Germline V gives CDR1 SGDLS, CDR2 YYNGEE. This CDR3 has 14 residues. CDR3 region: CASSVKGAGTEAFF. CDR3 coding DNA: TGTGCCAGCAGCGTTAAGGGCGCAGGCACTGAAGCTTTCTTT.

This clonotype was counted ten times or more. The chain recombines TRBV6-2 or TRBV6-3 with TRBJ2-2, with a weak D call TRBD1 (5 bases). V was clipped by 5 bases and J by 7 bases, with 11 bases between them. The CDR3 totals 13 residues. CDR1 is MNHEY, CDR2 SVGEGT, per germline. For the CDR3, the DNA is TGTGCCAGCAGTCTGGACATCCTCGGGGAGCTGTTTTTT. Translating gives CASSLDILGELFF.

This clonotype has just a few counts. This chain links TRBV5-5 with TRBJ2-6; D gene uncertain. Germline values: CDR1 SGHKS, CDR2 YYEKEE (reference sequence). Trimming cost V 4 bases and J 0 bases, with 5 bases left between them. The CDR3 has 14 amino acids. The CDR3 DNA reads TGTGCCAGCAGCGAGGACTCTGGGGCCAACGTCCTGACTTTC. Protein product: CASSEDSGANVLTF.

The genes are TRBV3-1 and TRBJ1-3; D is undetermined. Trimming shortened V by 1 base and J by 1 base, and 5 bases separated the two germline ends. The germline V gene has CDR1 LGHDT and CDR2 YNNKEL (reference sequence). The CDR3 extends over 14 amino acids. The CDR3: CASSQGTSGNTIYF. The CDR3 bases are TGTGCCAGCAGCCAAGGAACATCTGGAAACACCATATATTTT.

This chain connects TRBV10-3 to TRBJ2-6; D unclear. The V end was cut by 3 bases, the J end by 2 bases, with 11 bases between. The CDR3 is 16 residues long. Germline assignment: CDR1 ENHRY and CDR2 SYGVKD. The CDR3 sequence: CAISDGRTPGANVLTF. As DNA, the CDR3 is TGTGCCATCAGTGACGGAAGGACCCCTGGGGCCAACGTCCTGACTTTC.

This clonotype was counted a few times. As DNA, the CDR3 is TGTGCCAGCAGCTCCTCGGGCGGGGGGCGCGGTGAGCAGTTCTTC. This gives the protein CASSSSGGGRGEQFF. The gene calls are TRBV5-4 and TRBJ2-1; 8 nucleotides line up with TRBD2. Losses at the gene ends were 3 bases for V and 9 bases for J; bases not matched to a gene: 11. CDR3 length equals 15 residues. CDR1 is SGHNT and CDR2 is YYREEE in the germline V gene (reference sequence).

This rearrangement joins TRBV7-6 to TRBJ1-3, with a weak D call TRBD1 (6 bases). From germline, CDR1 is SGHVS and CDR2 FNYEAQ. V was trimmed by 4 bases and J by 4 bases, leaving 14 bases between them. This CDR3 region has 15 residues. The CDR3 sequence: CASSSNGGPGNTIYF. The CDR3 coding sequence is TGTGCCAGCAGCTCCAACGGGGGCCCGGGAAACACCATATATTTT.

The sample holds a few counts of this clonotype. CDR3 DNA sequence: TGTGCCACCAGCTCAGGACTAGGAGGGACCTACAATGAGCAGTTCTTC. Protein: CATSSGLGGTYNEQFF. This chain joins TRBV24-1 and TRBJ2-1; 7 bases fit TRBD2. V lost 7 bases and J lost 2; bases outside the gene matches: 10. This CDR3 spans 16 amino acids. Germline V gives CDR1 KGHDR, CDR2 SFDVKD.

This clonotype was observed at least ten times. The CDR3 loop is CASSGQGNTGELFF. The CDR3, as DNA: TGTGCCAGCAGTGGACAGGGGAACACCGGGGAGCTGTTTTTT. This chain connects TRBV2 to TRBJ2-2; 7 bases are a match to TRBD1. Trimming removed 4 bases from V and 1 base from J; junction bases left unmatched: 0. CDR1 and CDR2 from the germline V gene are SNHLY and FYNNEI. The CDR3 spans 14 residues.

The chain recombines TRBV7-9 with TRBJ2-3, with D possibly matching TRBD1 (6 bases). V was pared by 2 bases and J by 0 bases, with 12 bases between. The CDR3 has 16 residues. Germline loops: CDR1 SEHNR, CDR2 FQNEAQ (reference sequence). Here the CDR3 DNA reads TGTGCCAGCAGCTTACTTCCGGGACATAGCACAGATACGCAGTATTTT. Encoded protein: CASSLLPGHSTDTQYF.

The chain recombines TRBV3-1 with TRBJ2-3; TRBD1 agrees at 9 bases. V dropped 6 bases and J dropped 9; count of bases not matched to a gene: 10. This CDR3 spans 14 amino acids. Per germline, CDR1 LGHDT and CDR2 YNNKEL (reference sequence). The CDR3 nucleotides read TGTGCCAGCAGAGACTTCTCTGGACAGGGGACGCAGTATTTT. Amino acid sequence: CASRDFSGQGTQYF.

This clonotype was seen only a few times. This may come from a read error, since a much larger clone is one base off. This chain joins TRBV7-9 and TRBJ2-3, with TRBD1 identical over 8 bases. The CDR3 length is 13 residues. The J segment lost 4 bases and the V segment lost 5 bases, leaving 2 bases of the junction unmatched. Germline values: CDR1 SEHNR, CDR2 FQNEAQ (reference sequence). In nucleotides, the CDR3 is TGTGCCAGCAGCGGACAGGGCGCAGATACGCAGTATTTT. It is translated as CASSGQGADTQYF.

The chain combines TRBV28 with TRBJ2-5; TRBD2 matches 8 bases. Germline loops: CDR1 MDHEN, CDR2 SYDVKM. The CDR3 loop spans 16 amino acids. V trimming: 3 bases; J trimming: 2 bases; junction bases outside the gene matches: 8. The CDR3 coding sequence is TGTGCCAGCAGTTTTCTAGCGGGCCACGCGCAAGAGACCCAGTACTTC. It encodes CASSFLAGHAQETQYF.

This clonotype was counted only a few times. The chain couples TRBV7-8 to TRBJ2-7; D is ambiguous. The germline V gene encodes CDR1 SGHVS and CDR2 FQNEAQ. The CDR3 is made up of 15 amino acids. The V gene lost 0 bases and the J gene lost 0 bases, with 9 bases spanning the gap. CDR3 loop: CASSLAPGPSYEQYF. The CDR3 bases are TGTGCCAGCAGCTTAGCGCCCGGGCCCTCCTACGAGCAGTACTTC.

This clonotype was found many times. CDR3 nucleotides: TGCGCCAGCAGCTTGGGAGGGAAGGCTGGAAACACCATATATTTT. Protein: CASSLGGKAGNTIYF. The chain has TRBV5-1 and TRBJ1-3; D uncertain. Between the trimmed V and J ends, which lost 0 bases and 2 bases, there was a span of 9 bases. CDR3 length: 15 amino acids. The germline CDR1 and CDR2 sequences are SGHRS and YFSETQ.

This clonotype was seen many times. This sequence joins TRBV6-5 and TRBJ1-1, with a weak D call TRBD1 (6 bases). CDR1 MNHEY and CDR2 SVGAGI come from the germline V gene. This CDR3 has 14 amino acids. Trimming left V 2 bases short and J 1 base short, with 8 bases between. The CDR3 protein is CASSYRDKNTEAFF. Here the CDR3 DNA reads TGTGCCAGCAGTTACAGGGACAAGAACACTGAAGCTTTCTTT.

This clonotype was recorded at least ten times. V is TRBV5-1 and J is TRBJ1-5; possibly TRBD1 for D (5 bases). There are 15 residues in the CDR3. The V gene lost 4 bases and the J gene lost 4 bases, with 15 bases spanning the gap. Per germline, CDR1 SGHRS and CDR2 YFSETQ. Here the CDR3 reads CASSPGGGPNQPQHF. CDR3 DNA sequence: TGCGCCAGCAGCCCGGGGGGGGGTCCTAATCAGCCCCAGCATTTT.

In its sample, this clonotype was seen a few times. The rearrangement joins TRBV3-1 to TRBJ2-5, with 7 bases lining up with TRBD2. Germline CDR1 reads LGHDT; CDR2 reads YNNKEL (reference sequence). The CDR3 runs to 17 residues. V was pared by 0 bases and J by 0 bases, with 7 bases of the junction left unmatched. The CDR3 DNA reads as TGTGCCAGCAGCCAAGACCCGGGGACTACCTACCAAGAGACCCAGTACTTC. Translation: CASSQDPGTTYQETQYF.

This sequence joins TRBV10-1 and TRBJ2-1; D tentatively reads TRBD1 or TRBD2 (5 bases each). The CDR3 loop spans 14 amino acids. The V gene lost 5 bases and the J gene lost 9 bases, with 17 bases spanning the gap. The germline CDR1 and CDR2 sequences are WNHNN and SYGVQD (reference sequence). CDR3 residues: CASSTSGLAGEQFF. The CDR3 bases are TGCGCCAGCAGTACATCAGGGTTGGCGGGTGAGCAGTTCTTC.

This clonotype was counted ten times or more. The chain recombines TRBV11-2 with TRBJ1-4; TRBD1 aligns across 9 bases. V dropped 3 bases and J dropped 8; count of bases not matched to a gene: 4. The CDR3 loop spans 14 amino acids. Germline V lookup: CDR1 SGHAT, CDR2 FQNNGV. The CDR3 reads CASSFKTGGEKLFF. The CDR3 DNA reads as TGTGCCAGCAGCTTCAAGACAGGGGGAGAAAAACTGTTTTTT.

The V and J genes are TRBV29-1 and TRBJ2-3; D remains unclear. This CDR3 is 13 amino acids long. Trimming shortened V by 0 bases and J by 4 bases, and 8 bases separated the two germline ends. Per the germline V gene, CDR1 is SQVTM and CDR2 is ANQGSEA. CDR3 sequence reads: CSVEEVVADTQYF. The CDR3 DNA is TGCAGCGTTGAAGAGGTAGTAGCAGATACGCAGTATTTT.

Only a few counts were recorded for this clonotype. V usage is TRBV20-1 and J usage is TRBJ1-3, with unresolved D. The CDR3 has 14 amino acids. Between the trimmed V and J ends, which lost 3 bases and 1 base, there was a span of 10 bases. Looked up from germline, CDR1 is DFQATT and CDR2 is SNEGSKA (reference sequence). CDR3 in DNA: TGCAGTGCTAGCAAACCAACGTCTGGAAACACCATATATTTT. This codes for CSASKPTSGNTIYF.

The sample holds many counts of this clonotype. The chain combines TRBV4-3 with TRBJ1-1; D is unresolved. The V and J ends lost 4 bases and 1 base respectively, with 10 bases between them. CDR3 length: 14 residues. The germline gives CDR1 LGHNA, CDR2 YSLEER. CDR3 in amino acids: CASSPGRRNTEAFF. In nucleotides, the CDR3 is TGCGCCAGCAGCCCAGGACGGAGGAACACTGAAGCTTTCTTT.